One T cell receptor (beta chain) is described in this entry. Its specific antigen is unknown. The input lacks base qualities; no much larger clone sits a single base away. Ficoll-Paque density gradient centrifugation was the method used to isolate PBMCs. The data stem from a study of T-cell memory formation after mild COVID-19 (dated by TCRdb to the early 2020s). A note on the overall study: Most TCR sequence clusters were specific to one of the two donors. The cohort was made up of two young adult volunteers, one female and one male, who were previously healthy. In a couple of donors, T-cell clones that expanded and contracted after mild COVID-19 were tracked by sequencing TCRalpha and TCRbeta repertoires over time. General conclusions and limits of the study: Clones contracting from day 15 to 85 had balanced CD4/CD8 phenotypes, while a second wave expanding from day 15 to 37 was biased towards CD4+. Contracting CD4+ clones appeared mostly in the CM and EM memory subsets, whereas CD8+ clones were enriched in EMRA. Only a couple of mild cases were covered by the study, and larger cohorts that include severe cases with pre-infection samples were considered necessary. Some responding clones were detected in pre-infection memory, which suggested that pre-existing cross-reactive memory T cells had joined the SARS-CoV-2 response. SARS-CoV-2 specificity of the second-wave clones peaking on day 37 was not confirmed.

The reads were generated on an Illumina NovaSeq 6000. Using 5'RACE with constant-segment primers, TCRalpha and TCRbeta cDNA libraries were constructed, with sample barcodes and unique molecular identifiers added in the process. Trizol reagent was used to extract RNA from every sample. Library amplification was performed in two PCR steps, and a second sample barcode and Illumina TruSeq adapters were introduced in the second step. Sequencing of libraries was performed on an Illumina NovaSeq with 2 x 150 bp paired-end reads. As for the original processing: Reads were demultiplexed and collapsed into UMI-guided consensus sequences with migec v1.2.7. Using mixcr v2.1.11, the UMI consensuses were aligned to TRA and TRB V and J templates and assembled into clonotypes. Expanded or contracted clonotypes were those called significant by both edgeR and NoisET, with noise models trained on biological replicates. For edgeR calls, the cutoffs were a false discovery rate-adjusted p below 0.01 and a log2 fold-change threshold of 1. PCA with hierarchical clustering of max-normalized trajectories of the 1000 most abundant clonotypes was used as exploratory dynamics analysis. Separately sequenced CD4+ and CD8+ repertoires were used to assign a CD4 or CD8 phenotype to each responding clone. TCRdb ran its own pipeline on the public reads, namely fastp trimming at Q25 and MiXCR clone calling, and kept in-frame beta chains. Identical CDR3 protein sequences are pooled into one entry, listed with their most common genes and DNA. It is TCRdb's table, rather than the study itself, that gives the V and J calls and clone size. This sample has some 150,000 distinct CDR3 sequences in its table, and 15% to 20% of those were observed once. The ten largest make up around 2.4% of the sample.

The specimen sequenced was PBMCs or a T cell subset sorted from them (not recorded which). This TCR came from an adult woman who had mild COVID-19 (a few samples of this study predate the infection). The sample titles of this study are shuffled in the database, so cell type and time point are left out; the donor was told from shared clones.

The DNA sequence is as follows: TGTGCCACCAGTGTTGCGGACTCCGAGCAGTACTTC. This sequence encodes CATSVADSEQYF. The rearrangement joined TRBV24-1 to TRBJ2-7; the D region possibly corresponds to TRBD2 (5 bases align). The CDR3 holds 12 amino acids from the cysteine to the phenylalanine. CDR3 DNA only is kept here, 36 bases in frame from base 1. V drops 5 bases and J drops 6 bases, leaving 10 bases in between. CDR1 KGHDR and CDR2 SFDVKD were looked up in the germline V gene.